These T cell receptor beta chains were read from a single sample in a study of regulatory T cells in long-lasting Graves disease. TCRdb recomputed calls from the multiplex PCR reads with MiXCR, one row per CDR3 protein. The data show approximately 380,000 distinct CDR3 sequences, about a fifth seen once. The input for sequencing was peripheral blood mononuclear cells (PBMCs), taken when the disease was refractory, from a patient treated with antithyroid drugs. The receptors originated from a female donor with Graves disease. The CDR3 runs from the conserved cysteine through the conserved F or W. D genes are given only for firm matches. Clone sizes are given selectively: once, few, many, or a class where the clone is expanded.

j_gene	abundance	v_gene	d_gene	CDR3nt	CDR3aa
TRBJ2-5	many	TRBV6-2/TRBV6-3	TRBD2	TGTGCCACCGAAAAAGCGGGGAGGGACACCCAGTACTTC	CATEKAGRDTQYF
TRBJ2-3	.	TRBV20-1	.	TGCAGTGCTACTACAGATACGCAGTATTTT	CSATTDTQYF
TRBJ2-3	few	TRBV5-1	TRBD2	TGCGCCAGCAGCTTGGCCGCGGGAGACGCAGATACGCAGTATTTT	CASSLAAGDADTQYF
TRBJ2-5	.	TRBV7-2	TRBD1	TGTGCCAGCAGCTCGGACAGGGTAGAGACCCAGTACTTC	CASSSDRVETQYF
TRBJ1-6	.	TRBV6-5	.	TGTGCCAGCAGTTACTCCTTAAGGGGGGTCGGCAGCTTTAATTCACCCCTCCACTTT	CASSYSLRGVGSFNSPLHF
TRBJ2-2	few	TRBV6-2/TRBV6-3	.	TGTGCCAGCAATCTTGGGGTCCTAAACACCGGGGAGTTGTTTTTT	CASNLGVLNTGELFF
TRBJ2-7	many	TRBV5-5	TRBD2	TGTGCCAGCAGCTTGGAGGGGACTAGCGGGACCTACGAGCAGTACTTC	CASSLEGTSGTYEQYF
TRBJ1-5	few	TRBV6-1	.	TGTGCCAGCAGAAAGGAGAATCAGCCCCAGCATTTT	CASRKENQPQHF
TRBJ2-7	many	TRBV20-1	.	TGCAGTGCCACGTCGCCTACTTTCGGGTACGAGCAGTACTTC	CSATSPTFGYEQYF
TRBJ2-7	many	TRBV6-2/TRBV6-3	TRBD2	TGTGCCAGCAGTTACCGCCTCGAGTTCCATCTAGCGGGCATCTCCTACGAGCAGTACTTC	CASSYRLEFHLAGISYEQYF
TRBJ2-7	many	TRBV11-2	.	TGTGCCAGCAGTTTCCCAGGGGACTCGAGCGAGCAGTACTTC	CASSFPGDSSEQYF
TRBJ1-1	once	TRBV13	.	TGTGCCAGCAGCTCCGAGACAGAGCAGAACACTGAAGCTTTCTTT	CASSSETEQNTEAFF
TRBJ2-7	many	TRBV12-3/TRBV12-4	TRBD1	TGTGCCAGCAGTTACCCGGGCAGGGGGCCCTACGAGCAGTACTTC	CASSYPGRGPYEQYF
TRBJ2-1	few	TRBV27	TRBD2	TGTGCCAGCAGTTTCCTAGCGGGAGGCACCTACAATGAGCAGTTCTTC	CASSFLAGGTYNEQFF
TRBJ2-7	many	TRBV11-2	.	TGTGCCAGCAGCTTAAGTGGGGACCTACCCTACGAGCAGTACTTC	CASSLSGDLPYEQYF
TRBJ1-2	many	TRBV27	.	TGTGCCAGCAGTTCCTTCAGGGGAGGCGGCTACACCTTC	CASSSFRGGGYTF
TRBJ2-7	few	TRBV20-1	TRBD2	TGCAGTGCTCGACTAGCGGGAGAGGAGAGGGCCGTCTCCTACGAGCAGTACTTC	CSARLAGEERAVSYEQYF